Below are 13 T cell receptor beta chains sequenced from a single sample in a study of CD8 T cells in ankylosing spondylitis. TCRdb called the 5' RACE reads again in MiXCR, with one record for every CDR3 protein. Of approximately 220,000 distinct CDR3 sequences listed, roughly 25% were seen once; the top ten hold 5% to 7.5%. The source material was blood, either unsorted or a sorted T cell fraction (not recorded which). These receptors were collected from a male donor with ankylosing spondylitis or in good health (not recorded which).

This clonotype was observed many times. The chain uses TRBV7-8 and TRBJ2-7; possibly TRBD2 for D (5 bases). The germline CDR1 and CDR2 sequences are SGHVS and FQNEAQ. V shed 5 bases and J shed 2 bases, with 13 bases lying between them. This CDR3 has 14 residues. Here the CDR3 reads CASSGGSTTYEQYF. The CDR3, as DNA: TGTGCCAGCAGCGGAGGCTCAACAACCTACGAGCAGTACTTC.

This chain connects TRBV6-1 to TRBJ2-1; the D gene could be TRBD1 or TRBD2 (7 bases each). The CDR3 sequence is 16 residues long. Between the trimmed V and J ends, which lost 8 bases and 4 bases, there was a span of 21 bases. CDR1 and CDR2 (germline): MNHNS, SASEGT. CDR3 in amino acids: CASQGGGREKYNEQFF. CDR3 nucleotides: TGTGCCAGCCAGGGGGGCGGGAGAGAAAAGTACAATGAGCAGTTCTTC.

This clonotype was seen at least ten times. The chain is built from TRBV12-3 or TRBV12-4 and TRBJ2-1; D uncertain. The V end lost 5 bases, the J end lost 6 bases, and 8 bases lay between the germline ends. The CDR3 consists of 12 residues. CDR3: CASSPATNEQFF. The CDR3 coding sequence is TGTGCCAGCAGTCCAGCAACCAATGAGCAGTTCTTC.

This clonotype appeared many times. The chain recombines TRBV4-3 with TRBJ2-1; 10 nucleotides align to TRBD1. V lost 3 bases to trimming and J lost 9 bases; unmatched junction nucleotides: 11. This CDR3 is built from 16 residues. CDR1 LGHNA and CDR2 YSLEER come from the germline V gene. Written as DNA, the CDR3 is TGCGCCAGCAGCCACCTGGACAGGGGGGTTGATGGTGAGCAGTTCTTC. This codes for CASSHLDRGVDGEQFF.

The V gene is TRBV29-1, the J gene TRBJ2-7; D possibly uses TRBD1 or TRBD2 (5 bases each). This CDR3 spans 12 amino acids. CDR1 is SQVTM and CDR2 is ANQGSEA in the germline V gene. Trimming cost V 3 bases and J 5 bases, with 11 bases left between them. This CDR3 reads CSVDGARNEQYF. CDR3 nucleotides: TGCAGCGTTGACGGGGCTAGGAACGAGCAGTACTTC.

V usage is TRBV20-1 and J usage is TRBJ2-2, with D possibly matching TRBD1 (6 bases). This CDR3 has 13 amino acids. Trimming took off 5 bases at V and 5 bases at J, with 12 bases between the two ends. The V gene's germline CDR1 is DFQATT and CDR2 SNEGSKA (reference sequence). CDR3 bases: TGCAGTGCTTACTCAGGGGTAACCGGGGAGCTGTTTTTT. The encoded protein is CSAYSGVTGELFF.

This clonotype was seen more than once but under ten times. The chain couples TRBV12-3 or TRBV12-4 to TRBJ1-2; D unresolved. The CDR3 is 14 residues long. V gave up 3 bases and J gave up 2 bases, with 10 bases separating them. The chain's CDR3 is CASSLSGTNYGYTF. In DNA form, the CDR3 reads TGTGCCAGCAGTTTGTCGGGCACGAACTATGGCTACACCTTC.

The chain uses TRBV20-1 and TRBJ2-3; unclear D gene. This CDR3 spans 13 amino acids. Germline-derived CDR1 and CDR2 are DFQATT and SNEGSKA (reference sequence). Trimming left V 3 bases short and J 0 bases short, with 7 bases between. The CDR3 reads CSASKVSTDTQYF. DNA of the CDR3: TGCAGTGCTAGTAAGGTTAGCACAGATACGCAGTATTTT.

This clonotype was seen at least ten times. The CDR3 is CASSLGLADEQFF. The CDR3, as DNA: TGTGCCAGCAGCTTGGGGCTAGCGGATGAGCAGTTCTTC. The chain links TRBV7-2 to TRBJ2-1; 7 positions match TRBD2. CDR3 size: 13 residues. With V trimmed by 3 bases and J by 8 bases, 4 bases remained unmatched. Per the germline V gene, CDR1 is SGHTA and CDR2 is FQGNSA.

In regard to this clonotype: A read error may explain this, as a much larger clone is one base away. The genes are TRBV20-1 and TRBJ2-3, with D hard to call. CDR3 length equals 13 residues. The V and J ends lost 2 bases and 2 bases respectively, with 8 bases between them. Germline V gene sequence: CDR1 DFQATT, CDR2 SNEGSKA (reference sequence). CDR3 residues: CSARRLATDTQYF. The CDR3, as DNA: TGCAGTGCTAGAAGGCTCGCCACAGATACGCAGTATTTT.

The chain recombines TRBV5-1 with TRBJ2-1; maybe TRBD2 (6 bases). V lost 1 base and J 5 bases, leaving 10 bases between the germline ends. This CDR3 region has 14 residues. Germline V gives CDR1 SGHRS, CDR2 YFSETQ. The CDR3, as DNA: TGCGCCAGCAGCTTGTCTAGCGTTGACAATGAGCAGTTCTTC. Residues: CASSLSSVDNEQFF. The variable domain in full, completed from reference TRBV5-1 and TRBJ2-1, reads KAGVTQTPRYLIKTRGQQVTLSCSPISGHRSVSWYQQTPGQGLQFLFEYFSETQRNKGNFPGRFSGRQFSNSRSEMNVSTLELGDSALYLCASSLSSVDNEQFFGPGTRLTVL.

CDR3 coding DNA: TGTGCCAGCAGTTTCCTCGGGACTAGCGCTTCGTCTACCGGGGAGCTGTTTTTT. It encodes CASSFLGTSASSTGELFF. This chain links TRBV28 with TRBJ2-2, with 10 bases aligning to TRBD2. The CDR3 is 18 amino acids. In germline, CDR1 is MDHEN, CDR2 SYDVKM. V lost 3 bases and J lost 5; bases outside the gene matches: 12.

In its sample, this clonotype was seen many times. The chain uses TRBV29-1 and TRBJ2-3; D might be TRBD1 or TRBD2, each matching 5 bases. Germline V gene data show CDR1 as SQVTM and CDR2 as ANQGSEA. The CDR3 covers 13 residues. V was clipped by 4 bases and J by 6 bases, with 14 bases between them. CDR3 in DNA: TGCAGCGTTGGGGGGTTCTTTTGGGATACGCAGTATTTT. Translated: CSVGGFFWDTQYF.